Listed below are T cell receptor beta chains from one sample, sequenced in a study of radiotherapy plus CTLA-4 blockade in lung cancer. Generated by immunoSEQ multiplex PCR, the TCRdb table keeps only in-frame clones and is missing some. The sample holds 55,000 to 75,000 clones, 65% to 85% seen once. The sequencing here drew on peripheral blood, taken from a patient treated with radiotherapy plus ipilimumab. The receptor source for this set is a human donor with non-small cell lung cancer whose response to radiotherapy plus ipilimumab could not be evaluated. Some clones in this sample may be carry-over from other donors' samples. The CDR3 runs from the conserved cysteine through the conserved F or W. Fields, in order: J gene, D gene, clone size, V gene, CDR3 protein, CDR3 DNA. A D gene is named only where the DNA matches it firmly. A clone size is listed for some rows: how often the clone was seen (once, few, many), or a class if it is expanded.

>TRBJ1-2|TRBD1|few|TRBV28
CASSWDRQNYGYTF
TGTGCCAGCAGTTGGGACAGACAGAACTATGGCTACACCTTC
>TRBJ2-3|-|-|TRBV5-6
CASSTGADTQYF
TGTGCCAGCAGCACTGGAGCAGATACGCAGTATTTT
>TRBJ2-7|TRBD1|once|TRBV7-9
CASSLDQGAYEQYF
TGTGCCAGCAGCTTAGATCAGGGGGCATACGAGCAGTACTTC
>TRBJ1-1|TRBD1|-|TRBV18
CASSGRDRLNTEAFF
TGTGCCAGCTCAGGACGGGACAGGCTGAACACTGAAGCTTTCTTT
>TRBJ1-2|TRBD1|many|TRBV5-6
CASSGARGTGGYGYTF
TGTGCCAGCAGCGGCGCCCGCGGGACAGGGGGCTATGGCTACACCTTC
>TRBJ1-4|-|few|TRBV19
CASTGEREKLFF
TGTGCCAGTACCGGAGAGAGGGAAAAACTGTTTTTT
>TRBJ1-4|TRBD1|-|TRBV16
CASSQSGTGEKLFF
TGTGCCAGCAGCCAATCGGGGACAGGGGAAAAACTGTTTTTT
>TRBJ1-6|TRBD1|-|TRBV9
CASSSRGTDLGPYNSPLHF
TGTGCCAGCAGCTCGAGGGGGACAGACCTGGGGCCCTATAATTCACCCCTCCACTTT
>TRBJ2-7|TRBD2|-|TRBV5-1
CASRGGSYEQYF
TGCGCCAGCCGCGGGGGGAGCTACGAGCAGTACTTC
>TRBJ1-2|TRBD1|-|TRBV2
CASSGQGATYGYTF
TGTGCCAGCAGTGGACAGGGGGCGACCTATGGCTACACCTTC
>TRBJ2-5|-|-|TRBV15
CATSRPPQETQYF
TGTGCCACCAGCAGACCCCCTCAAGAGACCCAGTACTTC
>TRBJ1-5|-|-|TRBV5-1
CASSLGASDSNQPQHF
TGCGCCAGCAGCTTGGGGGCCTCCGATAGCAATCAGCCCCAGCATTTT
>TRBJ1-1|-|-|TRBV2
CASGVGALNTEAFF
TGTGCCAGCGGAGTGGGGGCTTTGAACACTGAAGCTTTCTTT
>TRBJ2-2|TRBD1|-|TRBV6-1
CASSEGTGVTGELFF
TGTGCCAGCAGTGAAGGGACAGGGGTCACCGGGGAGCTGTTTTTT
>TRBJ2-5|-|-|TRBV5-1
CASSLMGGAQETQYF
TGCGCCAGCAGCTTGATGGGGGGGGCTCAAGAGACCCAGTACTTC
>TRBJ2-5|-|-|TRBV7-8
CASSPHREGTQYF
TGTGCCAGCAGCCCGCACAGGGAGGGGACCCAGTACTTC
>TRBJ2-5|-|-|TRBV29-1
CSVDPSDETQYF
TGCAGCGTTGACCCTAGCGACGAGACCCAGTACTTC
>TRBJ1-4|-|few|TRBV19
CASQSGAANEKLFF
TGTGCCAGCCAAAGCGGGGCGGCTAATGAAAAACTGTTTTTT
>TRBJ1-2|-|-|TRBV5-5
CASSLDGGGNYGYTF
TGTGCCAGCAGCTTGGATGGTGGCGGAAACTATGGCTACACCTTC
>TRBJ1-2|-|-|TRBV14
CASSQDGTGGYGYTF
TGTGCCAGCAGCCAAGACGGAACCGGCGGCTATGGCTACACCTTC
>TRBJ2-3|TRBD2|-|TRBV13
CASSWSSGASDTQYF
TGTGCCAGCAGCTGGTCTAGCGGGGCGTCCGATACGCAGTATTTT
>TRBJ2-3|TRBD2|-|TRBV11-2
CASSLGTSGGGTQYF
TGTGCCAGCAGCTTGGGGACTAGCGGGGGGGGTACGCAGTATTTT
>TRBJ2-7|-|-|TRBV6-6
CASSYTDSYEQYF
TGTGCCAGCAGTTATACTGACTCCTACGAGCAGTACTTC
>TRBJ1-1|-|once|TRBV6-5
CASSRPNTEAFF
TGTGCCAGCAGTCGTCCGAACACTGAAGCTTTCTTT
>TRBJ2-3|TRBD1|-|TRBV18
CASSRDSLTDTQYF
TGTGCCAGCTCCCGGGACAGCCTCACAGATACGCAGTATTTT
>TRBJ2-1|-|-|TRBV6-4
CASSSYRDNEQFF
TGTGCCAGCAGTAGCTACAGGGACAATGAGCAGTTCTTC
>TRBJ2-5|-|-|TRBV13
CASSSRQVARETQYF
TGTGCCAGCAGCTCCAGACAGGTTGCAAGGGAGACCCAGTACTTC
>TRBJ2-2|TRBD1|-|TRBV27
CASSLAFLTGVAGELFF
TGTGCCAGCAGTTTGGCCTTTTTAACAGGGGTCGCCGGGGAGCTGTTTTTT